A selection of T cell receptor beta chains follows, all from one sample in a study of cytomegalovirus exposure and HLA in healthy donors. TCRdb's copy holds only in-frame clones and misses some; the assay was immunoSEQ multiplex PCR. This table holds fewer than 85,000 clones, 75% to 85% found once. Source material: PBMCs. The receptors derive from a man between 65 and 85 years old in good health and CMV-seropositive. Each CDR3 is given with its conserved first and last residue. A D gene is named only where the DNA matches it firmly. For some rows the clone size is stated as once, few or many, or as a class when expanded; others skip it.

v_gene	d_gene	abundance	j_gene	CDR3nt	CDR3aa
TRBV5-1	TRBD1	.	TRBJ2-7	TGCGCCAGCAGCTTGGGTCAGACAGGGGAGAACGAGCAGTACTTC	CASSLGQTGENEQYF
TRBV9	.	.	TRBJ2-5	TGTGCCAGCAGCGTAGCCGGGGGGGGACAGGGATTGGAGACCCAGTACTTC	CASSVAGGGQGLETQYF
TRBV29-1	.	once	TRBJ2-3	TGCAGCGTTGAGTTGGGGGGTGGCACAGATACGCAGTATTTT	CSVELGGGTDTQYF
TRBV9	.	.	TRBJ1-2	TGTGCCAGCAGCGTAGGGCAGGGGATTGACTATGGCTACACCTTC	CASSVGQGIDYGYTF
TRBV9	TRBD1	once	TRBJ2-7	TGTGCCAGCAGCGCCACAGGGGACACCGAGCAGTACTTC	CASSATGDTEQYF
TRBV9	TRBD1	.	TRBJ1-1	TGTGCCAGCAGCGTAGTGGGCACAGGGGCAGGAACTGAAGCTTTCTTT	CASSVVGTGAGTEAFF
TRBV6-6	.	.	TRBJ2-7	TGTGCCAGCAGGACCCGAACAGAGTTCGGCGAGCAGTACTTC	CASRTRTEFGEQYF
TRBV6-1	TRBD1	.	TRBJ2-3	TGTGCCAGCAGAACGGGACAGCTCACAGATACGCAGTATTTT	CASRTGQLTDTQYF
TRBV7-8	.	few	TRBJ2-1	TGTGCCAGCAGCTTAGTGGGGCGGCAAACTGAGCAGTTCTTC	CASSLVGRQTEQFF
TRBV5-1	TRBD1	.	TRBJ2-7	TGCGCCAGCAGCCGGGGACAGGTGCCAATCTACGAGCAGTACTTC	CASSRGQVPIYEQYF
TRBV18	.	.	TRBJ2-5	TGTGCCAGCTCACCACCCCTGGCAGGGCGGAAGACCCAGTACTTC	CASSPPLAGRKTQYF
TRBV19	TRBD1	.	TRBJ1-1	TGTGCCAGCAATTCCGGGACAGGGAGGGGAGGCACTGAAGCTTTCTTT	CASNSGTGRGGTEAFF
TRBV30	TRBD1	.	TRBJ2-5	TGTGCCTGGAGTGTGGGGGGACAGGTAGAGACCCAGTACTTC	CAWSVGGQVETQYF
TRBV11-1	TRBD1	.	TRBJ1-1	TGTGCCAGCAGCTTAGCAACAGGGGTCACTGAAGCTTTCTTT	CASSLATGVTEAFF
TRBV5-6	TRBD1	.	TRBJ1-4	TGTGCCAGCAGCCTTCAGGGGGCGCAGATTAATGAAAAACTGTTTTTT	CASSLQGAQINEKLFF
TRBV7-9	TRBD2	.	TRBJ2-5	TGTGCCACCGTAAAGGTGACTAGCGGGACCCAAGAGACCCAGTACTTC	CATVKVTSGTQETQYF
TRBV11-1	.	.	TRBJ1-5	TGTGCCAGCAGCTTAACGGGGAACCAGCCCCAGCATTTT	CASSLTGNQPQHF
TRBV2	TRBD2	.	TRBJ2-1	TGTGCCAGCAGTGAACGTGGGAGGGCCCCCTACAATGAGCAGTTCTTC	CASSERGRAPYNEQFF
TRBV11-2	TRBD2	.	TRBJ2-3	TGTGCCAGCAGCTTAGGGGCTAGCGGCCCCACAGATACGCAGTATTTT	CASSLGASGPTDTQYF
TRBV7-8	TRBD2	.	TRBJ2-7	TGTGCCAGCAGCCTGACTAGCGGGATCTACGAGCAGTACTTC	CASSLTSGIYEQYF
TRBV10-1	.	.	TRBJ2-7	TGCGCCAGCAGGACAGTGGAGTCCTCGTGTGAGGAGCAGTACTTC	CASRTVESSCEEQYF
TRBV4-1	.	.	TRBJ2-7	TGCGCCAGCAGCCATCCTGGGGCCGGGGCTAGGAGCGGGCGCTCCTACGAGCAGTACTTC	CASSHPGAGARSGRSYEQYF
TRBV6-5	TRBD1	.	TRBJ2-2	TGTGCCAGCAGAGCCGGGACAGGGATCCCCGGGGAGCTGTTTTTT	CASRAGTGIPGELFF
TRBV2	.	few	TRBJ2-4	TGTGCCAGCCAAGAGGCCGGACAGCGGATAGCCAAAAACATTCAGTACTTC	CASQEAGQRIAKNIQYF
TRBV19	TRBD1	.	TRBJ1-2	TGTGCCACCATTCCCACTTCCGGGACAGGGCTCTATGGCTACACCTTC	CATIPTSGTGLYGYTF
TRBV4-2	TRBD2	.	TRBJ2-7	TGTGCCAGCAGCCAAGAGGCTAGCGGTACCTCCTACGAGCAGTACTTC	CASSQEASGTSYEQYF
TRBV29-1	.	.	TRBJ2-3	TGCAGCGTTGATTCAGGGACAGATACGCAGTATTTT	CSVDSGTDTQYF
TRBV6-5	.	.	TRBJ2-1	TGTGCCAGCCCGGGTGAGCAGTTCTTC	CASPGEQFF
TRBV6-6	TRBD1	.	TRBJ2-3	TGTGCCAGCAGTTACGAAGGGCGACAGGGGACAGATACGCAGTATTTT	CASSYEGRQGTDTQYF
TRBV18	.	.	TRBJ2-5	TGTGCCAGCTCACCACCGGGGCTTCGAGAGACCCAGTACTTC	CASSPPGLRETQYF
TRBV5-1	TRBD1	.	TRBJ2-7	TGCGCCAGCAGCCCGGGACAGGGTACCAGCGAGCAGTACTTC	CASSPGQGTSEQYF
TRBV5-1	TRBD1	.	TRBJ1-4	TGCGCCAGCAGCACGGGACAGGGGGACGAAAAACTGTTTTTT	CASSTGQGDEKLFF
TRBV4-2	TRBD2	.	TRBJ2-1	TGTGCCAGCAGCCGATCAGGACTAGCGATGGGGAATGAGCAGTTCTTC	CASSRSGLAMGNEQFF
TRBV10-3	.	.	TRBJ2-5	TGTGCCATCAGTGAAGGACTGGCGGAGACCCAGTACTTC	CAISEGLAETQYF
TRBV2	.	.	TRBJ1-5	TGTGCCAGCAGCAAAGACAACAGTGATCAGCCCCAGCATTTT	CASSKDNSDQPQHF
TRBV6-6	TRBD2	.	TRBJ2-7	TGTGCCAGCAGTACCGGGACTAGCGTCTCCTACGAGCAGTACTTC	CASSTGTSVSYEQYF
TRBV7-3	.	.	TRBJ2-5	TGTGCCAGCAGCTTAACGGGGTGGGGGGAGGAGACCCAGTACTTC	CASSLTGWGEETQYF
TRBV2	TRBD2	once	TRBJ2-1	TGTGCCAGCAGGCCTCCGGGACTAGCGGGAGGCCGGGGGAATGAGCAGTTCTTC	CASRPPGLAGGRGNEQFF
TRBV5-4	.	few	TRBJ2-1	TGTGCCAGCAGCTTGGACCCCAGCTCCCGGGAGTTCTTC	CASSLDPSSREFF
TRBV5-4	.	.	TRBJ2-2	TGTGCCAGCAGCTTGGGCAGGGGGGTCACCGGGGAGCTGTTTTTT	CASSLGRGVTGELFF
TRBV5-4	.	.	TRBJ2-7	TGTGCCAGCAGCTCCAGTCTTGTTAGCGGAACCTACGAGCAGTACTTC	CASSSSLVSGTYEQYF
TRBV7-6	.	.	TRBJ2-1	TGTGCCAGCAGCTCGTGGACTGCATCTAATGAGCAGTTCTTC	CASSSWTASNEQFF
TRBV30	TRBD1	.	TRBJ2-3	TGTGCCTGGAGCTTGGGACAGGCTACAGATACGCAGTATTTT	CAWSLGQATDTQYF
TRBV9	.	.	TRBJ2-2	TGTGCCAGCAGCTCCCGCGGGGTATTCACCGGGGAGCTGTTTTTT	CASSSRGVFTGELFF
TRBV7-3	TRBD1	.	TRBJ2-2	TGTGCCAGCAGCGAACAGGGGGACACCGGGGAGCTGTTTTTT	CASSEQGDTGELFF
TRBV2	TRBD1	.	TRBJ1-1	TGTGCCAGCAGTGGACAGGGAGACACTGAAGCTTTCTTT	CASSGQGDTEAFF
TRBV6-5	.	.	TRBJ2-7	TGTGCCAGCAGTTACTCGGGACTGATTTACGAGCAGTACTTC	CASSYSGLIYEQYF
TRBV5-4	.	.	TRBJ2-7	TGTGCCAGCAGCTTCAAGGGGAATTACGAGCAGTACTTC	CASSFKGNYEQYF
TRBV5-6	TRBD1	.	TRBJ1-2	TGTGCCAGCAGCTTGCGGACAGGAGGGGACACCTTC	CASSLRTGGDTF